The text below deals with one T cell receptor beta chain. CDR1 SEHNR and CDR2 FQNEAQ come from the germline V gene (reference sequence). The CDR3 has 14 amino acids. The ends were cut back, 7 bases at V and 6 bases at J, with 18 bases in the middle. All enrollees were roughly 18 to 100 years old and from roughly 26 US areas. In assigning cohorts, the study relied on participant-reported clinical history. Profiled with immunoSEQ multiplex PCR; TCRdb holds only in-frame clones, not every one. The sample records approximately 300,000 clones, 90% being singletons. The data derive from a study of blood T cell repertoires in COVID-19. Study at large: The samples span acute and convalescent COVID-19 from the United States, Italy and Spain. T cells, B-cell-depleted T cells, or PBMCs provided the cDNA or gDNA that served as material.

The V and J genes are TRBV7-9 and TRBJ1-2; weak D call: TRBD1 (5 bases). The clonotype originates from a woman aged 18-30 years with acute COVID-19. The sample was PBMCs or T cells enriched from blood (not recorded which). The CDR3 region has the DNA TGTGCCAGCAACACGGAAAAGGGGATGGATGGCTACACCTTC. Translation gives CASNTEKGMDGYTF.